Listed below are T cell receptor beta chains from one sample, sequenced in a study of blood T cell repertoires in COVID-19. Method: immunoSEQ multiplex PCR; TCRdb's copy keeps in-frame clones and lacks some. The table shows around 72,000 clones, with approximately 90% occurring only once. Sequenced input: peripheral blood. Receptors originate from a man between 65 and 85 years old with active or convalescent COVID-19. Both conserved end residues are part of each CDR3. The D gene is left open where the match is weak. Size values are once, few and many counts, or a class for expanded clones, and some rows have none.

>.|12|.|TRBJ2-7|TRBV2
CASRVVPREQYF
TGTGCCAGCAGGGTCGTACCGCGGGAGCAGTACTTC
>.|15|.|TRBJ2-4|TRBV18
CASSPPSGLGGIQYF
TGTGCCAGCTCACCACCGAGCGGCCTGGGGGGCATTCAGTACTTC
>.|14|.|TRBJ2-3|TRBV5-1
CASSLQRAVDTQYF
TGCGCCAGCTCCCTCCAGAGGGCCGTGGATACGCAGTATTTT
>.|16|.|TRBJ2-2|TRBV7-3
CASSNTSPLNTGELFF
TGTGCCAGCAGCAATACTAGTCCCCTGAACACCGGGGAGCTGTTTTTT
>.|12|.|TRBJ1-1|TRBV3-1/TRBV3-2
CASSQGRGVAFF
TGTGCCAGCAGCCAAGGTCGCGGGGTAGCTTTCTTT
>.|13|.|TRBJ2-7|TRBV5-4
CASSLVGGGEQYF
TGTGCCAGCAGCTTGGTAGGAGGTGGCGAGCAGTACTTC
>.|11|.|TRBJ2-7|TRBV20-1
CSARRGGEQYF
TGCAGTGCTAGGAGGGGGGGCGAGCAGTACTTC
>TRBD1|15|.|TRBJ1-5|TRBV28
CASSFETGGKQPQHF
TGTGCCAGCAGTTTTGAGACAGGGGGGAAACAGCCCCAGCATTTT
>TRBD1|17|.|TRBJ2-6|TRBV9
CASSAHPGQSGANVLTF
TGTGCCAGCAGCGCACACCCGGGACAGTCCGGGGCCAACGTCCTGACTTTC
>.|15|.|TRBJ1-3|TRBV6-2/TRBV6-3
CASSPQAASGNTIYF
TGTGCCAGCAGCCCCCAGGCCGCCTCCGGAAACACCATATATTTT
>.|14|.|TRBJ1-3|TRBV2
CASRRPTPGNTIYF
TGTGCCAGCAGGCGCCCCACCCCTGGAAACACCATATATTTT
>.|15|.|TRBJ2-2|TRBV7-3
CASSLRQANTGELFF
TGTGCCAGCAGCTTAAGACAGGCGAACACCGGGGAGCTGTTTTTT
>.|15|.|TRBJ1-3|TRBV7-2
CASSLSGFTGNTIYF
TGTGCCAGCAGCTTATCGGGTTTTACTGGAAACACCATATATTTT
>.|18|once|TRBJ2-1|TRBV5-1
CASSLLGRGIYQYNEQFF
TGCGCCAGCAGCTTATTGGGGAGGGGGATCTATCAATACAATGAGCAGTTCTTC
>TRBD1|15|.|TRBJ1-1|TRBV30
CAWSVPGQGVAEAFF
TGTGCCTGGAGTGTACCTGGGCAGGGGGTAGCTGAAGCTTTCTTT
>TRBD2|14|.|TRBJ2-1|TRBV3-1/TRBV3-2
CASRSGGSYNEQFF
TGTGCCAGCAGATCGGGAGGCTCCTACAATGAGCAGTTCTTC
>.|16|once|TRBJ1-6|TRBV5-6
CASSLRRNGVNSPLHF
TGTGCCAGCAGCTTGCGCAGGAACGGTGTGAATTCACCCCTCCACTTT
>.|14|.|TRBJ1-5|TRBV28
CASKTGQGRQPQHF
TGTGCCAGCAAAACAGGGCAGGGACGACAGCCCCAGCATTTT
>.|14|many|TRBJ1-5|TRBV20-1
CSASGPDTNQPQHF
TGCAGTGCTAGTGGACCCGACACTAATCAGCCCCAGCATTTT
>.|11|.|TRBJ2-3|TRBV20-1
CSASRGDTQYF
TGCAGTGCTAGCCGGGGAGATACGCAGTATTTT
>TRBD2|17|.|TRBJ2-2|TRBV18
CASSPFSGRANTGELFF
TGTGCCAGCTCACCATTTAGCGGGAGGGCCAACACCGGGGAGCTGTTTTTT
>TRBD1|14|.|TRBJ1-1|TRBV11-2
CASSVTGTGSEAFF
TGTGCCAGCAGCGTGACCGGGACAGGATCTGAAGCTTTCTTT
>.|16|once|TRBJ1-3|TRBV27
CASSSTVPSSGNTIYF
TGTGCCAGCAGTTCGACAGTCCCAAGCTCTGGAAACACCATATATTTT
>TRBD2|16|once|TRBJ2-5|TRBV9
CASSRRSIAGQETQYF
TGTGCCAGCAGCCGAAGGTCCATAGCGGGGCAAGAGACCCAGTACTTC
>.|19|.|TRBJ1-1|TRBV7-9
CASSQDRNSYRSPIGEAFF
TGTGCCAGCAGCCAAGACAGGAATTCGTACCGTAGCCCTATCGGTGAAGCTTTCTTT
>TRBD1|14|.|TRBJ1-5|TRBV5-1
CASSFDRGYQPQHF
TGCGCCAGCAGCTTCGACAGGGGTTATCAGCCCCAGCATTTT
>TRBD1|12|.|TRBJ2-7|TRBV7-6
CASSATGEEQYF
TGTGCCAGCAGCGCCACAGGGGAAGAGCAGTACTTC
>.|18|.|TRBJ1-6|TRBV6-6
CASSLRGVRSSYNSPLHF
TGTGCCAGCAGTCTACGGGGGGTTAGGAGCTCCTATAATTCACCCCTCCACTTT
>TRBD2|15|.|TRBJ2-7|TRBV27
CASSLVGTSGYEQYF
TGTGCCAGCAGTTTAGTGGGGACTAGCGGCTACGAGCAGTACTTC
>TRBD2|16|.|TRBJ2-2|TRBV24-1
CATSDFLAGGPGELFF
TGTGCCACCAGTGATTTCCTAGCGGGAGGGCCCGGGGAGCTGTTTTTT
>TRBD1|15|.|TRBJ1-2|TRBV4-2
CASSQGTGGSYGYTF
TGTGCCAGCAGCCAAGGGACAGGGGGGAGCTATGGCTACACCTTC
>.|13|.|TRBJ1-2|TRBV12-3/TRBV12-4
CASRTVFAGGYTF
TGTGCCAGCAGGACAGTGTTTGCGGGGGGCTACACCTTC
>.|13|.|TRBJ2-7|TRBV7-9
CASSPQRVYEQYF
TGTGCCAGCAGCCCCCAGAGGGTCTACGAGCAGTACTTC
>.|13|once|TRBJ2-3|TRBV18
CASSPSGVDTQYF
TGTGCCAGCTCACCGTCGGGAGTAGATACGCAGTATTTT
>TRBD1|15|once|TRBJ2-1|TRBV24-1
CATSETDRGRDEQFF
TGTGCCACCAGTGAGACCGACAGGGGGCGGGATGAGCAGTTCTTC
>.|15|.|TRBJ1-5|TRBV19
CASSIPGESNQPQHF
TGTGCCAGTAGTATCCCAGGGGAGAGCAATCAGCCCCAGCATTTT
>.|15|once|TRBJ2-5|TRBV9
CASSDSGTQKETQYF
TGTGCCAGCAGCGATTCCGGGACACAGAAAGAGACCCAGTACTTC
>.|13|.|TRBJ2-5|TRBV7-3
CASSLIQQETQYF
TGTGCCAGCAGCTTAATACAGCAGGAGACCCAGTACTTC
>.|14|.|TRBJ1-2|TRBV9
CASSVSTGNYGYTF
TGTGCCAGCAGCGTTTCGACGGGGAACTATGGCTACACCTTC
>.|16|.|TRBJ1-1|TRBV6-2/TRBV6-3
CASSPKGSSMNTEAFF
TGTGCCAGCAGCCCCAAGGGGTCCTCTATGAACACTGAAGCTTTCTTT
>.|15|.|TRBJ2-2|TRBV19
CASSQGSPYSGELFF
TGTGCCAGTAGCCAGGGGTCCCCGTATTCCGGGGAGCTGTTTTTT
>.|14|.|TRBJ1-1|TRBV19
CASLNPTGRTEAFF
TGTGCCAGCCTGAACCCCACAGGGCGCACTGAAGCTTTCTTT
>TRBD1|15|few|TRBJ1-6|TRBV2
CASRAGQDYNSPLHF
TGTGCCAGCAGAGCGGGACAGGACTATAATTCACCCCTCCACTTT
>.|11|.|TRBJ1-2|TRBV28
CASRIAGNYTF
TGTGCCAGCAGAATCGCAGGGAACTACACCTTC
>.|14|.|TRBJ2-2|TRBV28
CASSLWGGTGELFF
TGTGCCAGCAGTTTATGGGGGGGCACCGGGGAGCTGTTTTTT
>.|12|.|TRBJ1-6|TRBV28
CASRQQPSPLHF
TGTGCCAGCAGACAACAGCCCTCACCCCTCCACTTT
>.|16|.|TRBJ1-2|TRBV7-2
CASSPGPTTSNYGYTF
TGTGCCAGCAGCCCCGGACCGACTACTTCTAACTATGGCTACACCTTC
>.|12|.|TRBJ2-7|TRBV10-2
CATERGASEQYF
TGCGCCACGGAACGGGGGGCTTCCGAGCAGTACTTC